The 25 T cell receptor beta chains below all came from one sample that was sequenced in a study of cytomegalovirus exposure and HLA in healthy donors. The primer mix had 60 Vbeta and 13 Jbeta primers. Sequenced by immunoSEQ multiplex PCR; TCRdb stores in-frame clones only, minus some. The sample has approximately 53,000 clones, 80% seen once. The sequenced sample consisted of PBMCs. Source of these receptors: a man in his thirties or forties in good health and CMV-seropositive.

The J gene is TRBJ1-2, the V gene TRBV2; maybe TRBD1 (6 bases). Trimming stripped 7 bases from V and 4 bases from J, with 13 bases between. Germline V gene data show CDR1 as SNHLY and CDR2 as FYNNEI. This CDR3 is built from 13 residues. The CDR3 DNA follows: TGTGCCAGCACTTGGGACACGGGCTATGGCTACACCTTC. This translates into CASTWDTGYGYTF.

The chain combines TRBV19 with TRBJ1-1; possibly TRBD1 for D (5 bases). Between the trimmed V and J ends, which lost 8 bases and 0 bases, there was a span of 19 bases. CDR1 and CDR2 (germline): LNHDA, SQIVND (reference sequence). The CDR3 contains 16 residues. Written as DNA, the CDR3 is TGTGCCAGTGGAACCGTGACAGCTCCCGTGAACACTGAAGCTTTCTTT. Protein product: CASGTVTAPVNTEAFF. Variable domain in full (rest from reference TRBV19 and TRBJ1-1): DGGITQSPKYLFRKEGQNVTLSCEQNLNHDAMYWYRQDPGQGLRLIYYSQIVNDFQKGDIAEGYSVSREKKESFPLTVTSAQKNPTAFYLCASGTVTAPVNTEAFFGQGTRLTVV.

V usage is TRBV6-5 and J usage is TRBJ1-2; possible D gene TRBD1, 5 bases. The CDR3 extends over 15 amino acids. Germline CDR1 and CDR2: MNHEY and SVGAGI. Trimming removed 4 bases at V and 3 bases at J, with 15 bases between. The DNA for the CDR3 is TGTGCCAGCAGTTTGAGACAGACATATGACTATGGCTACACCTTC. It translates to CASSLRQTYDYGYTF.

The chain links TRBV6-5 to TRBJ2-3; no reliable D call. V was trimmed by 7 bases and J by 3 bases, leaving 11 bases between them. Germline V gene data show CDR1 as MNHEY and CDR2 as SVGAGI. The length of the CDR3 is 13 residues. CDR3 sequence reads: CASTRLATDTQYF. The CDR3 region has the DNA TGTGCCAGCACCAGGTTGGCAACAGATACGCAGTATTTT.

CDR3 sequence reads: CASSWAGENYGYTF. In DNA, the CDR3 is TGTGCCAGTAGTTGGGCAGGCGAGAACTATGGCTACACCTTC. V is TRBV19 and J is TRBJ1-2, with D hard to call. Germline V gives CDR1 LNHDA, CDR2 SQIVND (reference sequence). Trimming took off 5 bases at V and 2 bases at J, with 12 bases between the two ends. This CDR3 region has 14 residues.

This clone was recorded once. The chain recombines TRBV28 with TRBJ1-2, with D hard to call. The CDR3 runs to 15 residues. Germline V gene sequence: CDR1 MDHEN, CDR2 SYDVKM. Deletions cut 6 bases from V and 6 bases from J, with 20 bases between. The CDR3 DNA sequence: TGTGCCAGCAGATACTTAGAGTCGGCGGTTCATGGCTACACCTTC. Translated, it gives CASRYLESAVHGYTF.

CDR3 sequence: CASSPGSSGGESRETQYF. CDR3 DNA: TGTGCCAGCAGCCCAGGCTCTAGCGGGGGGGAGAGTCGAGAGACCCAGTACTTC. The chain uses TRBV7-2 and TRBJ2-5, with 12 nucleotides matching TRBD2. Germline lookup yields CDR1 SGHTA and CDR2 FQGNSA. Trimming took 5 bases from V and 4 from J; bases not matched to a gene: 14. This CDR3 has 18 amino acids.

This clone appeared a single time. This chain connects TRBV13 to TRBJ2-3; 8 nucleotides agree with TRBD1. The V segment lost 6 bases and the J segment 0 bases; nucleotides outside the gene matches: 11. CDR1 and CDR2 from the germline V gene are PRHDT and FYEKMQ (reference sequence). CDR3 size: 17 residues. The CDR3 loop reads CASSPDRGPGSTDTQYF. CDR3 in DNA: TGTGCCAGCAGTCCTGACAGGGGACCCGGCAGCACAGATACGCAGTATTTT.

The V and J genes are TRBV29-1 and TRBJ2-2, with 7 bases matching TRBD1. Looked up from germline, CDR1 is SQVTM and CDR2 is ANQGSEA. The CDR3 extends over 13 amino acids. V lost 6 bases and J lost 0; bases outside the gene matches: 1. CDR3 residues: CSVGQTNTGELFF. CDR3 nucleotide sequence: TGCAGCGTGGGACAGACGAACACCGGGGAGCTGTTTTTT.

Only one count was recorded for this clone. This sequence joins TRBV21-1 and TRBJ2-5; no DNA check was done on the table's D call, TRBD1. TRBV21-1 is tagged as a pseudogene. The CDR3 contains 13 residues. The CDR3, as DNA: TGTGCCAGCAGCAGGGACAGTCAAGAGACCCAGTACTTC. It encodes CASSRDSQETQYF.

The chain has TRBV6-5 and TRBJ2-7; TRBD2 is a possible D gene (5 bases). The germline V gene has CDR1 MNHEY and CDR2 SVGAGI. With 5 bases removed from V and 0 bases from J, the gap between germline ends came to 11 bases. CDR3 length equals 14 residues. The CDR3 region is CASSRGINSYEQYF. The CDR3 nucleotides are TGTGCCAGCAGTCGAGGGATTAACTCCTACGAGCAGTACTTC.

The chain carries TRBV19 and TRBJ1-2; a possible D gene is TRBD1 (5 bases). The germline gives CDR1 LNHDA, CDR2 SQIVND (reference sequence). Trimming took 7 bases from V and 8 from J, leaving 20 bases between them. CDR3 length: 14 residues. Written as DNA, the CDR3 is TGTGCCAGTACTCTAACCGGGACTGTGGAAGGCTACACCTTC. Protein sequence: CASTLTGTVEGYTF.

The V call is TRBV28, the J call TRBJ1-6, with 7 positions matching TRBD1. The CDR3 sequence is 15 residues long. V trimming: 5 bases; J trimming: 8 bases; junction bases outside the gene matches: 9. The V gene's germline CDR1 is MDHEN and CDR2 SYDVKM. As DNA, the CDR3 is TGTGCCAGCAGTACTCGACAGGGTTACGATTCACCCCTCCACTTT. It translates to CASSTRQGYDSPLHF.

V and J are TRBV30 and TRBJ1-1; unclear D gene. Germline V gene lookup returns CDR1 GTSNPN and CDR2 SVGIG (reference sequence). The CDR3 is made up of 15 amino acids. The V and J ends lost 0 bases and 0 bases respectively, with 11 bases between them. The CDR3 region is CAWSVSREMNTEAFF. The CDR3 coding sequence is TGTGCCTGGAGTGTATCTCGAGAGATGAACACTGAAGCTTTCTTT.

The chain employs TRBV28 and TRBJ2-3; tentatively, D is TRBD2 (6 bases). Trimming stripped 6 bases from V and 1 base from J, with 20 bases between. This CDR3 spans 17 amino acids. Per the germline V gene, CDR1 is MDHEN and CDR2 is SYDVKM. DNA for the CDR3: TGTGCCAGCAGCTTGCTGGGCGGGGATCTTGGCACAGATACGCAGTATTTT. This translates into CASSLLGGDLGTDTQYF.

V gene TRBV18 combines with J gene TRBJ2-7; the D is unclear. CDR1 KGHSH and CDR2 LQKENI come from the germline V gene. This CDR3 has 12 amino acids. V was cut by 3 bases and J by 4 bases, with 7 bases left in between. The CDR3 sequence is CASSPNLYEQYF. The CDR3 nucleotides are TGTGCCAGCTCACCTAACCTATACGAGCAGTACTTC.

This chain connects TRBV2 to TRBJ2-1; D unresolved. Germline CDR1 SNHLY, CDR2 FYNNEI. The CDR3 totals 13 residues. V was pared by 2 bases and J by 4 bases, with 6 bases between. Written as DNA, the CDR3 is TGTGCCAGCAGTGAATCCAGTTACAATGAGCAGTTCTTC. Translation: CASSESSYNEQFF.

Concerning this clone itself: Other DNA sequences in this specimen translate into the identical CDR3. V is TRBV5-4 and J is TRBJ1-1; D perhaps matches TRBD1 (6 bases). The CDR3 extends over 14 amino acids. V gave up 4 bases and J gave up 6 bases, with 16 bases separating them. CDR1 is SGHNT, CDR2 YYREEE, per germline (reference sequence). CDR3 in DNA: TGTGCCAGCAGCAGGGGGGGAGGGGTCCCTGAAGCTTTCTTT. This translates into CASSRGGGVPEAFF.

V usage is TRBV14 and J usage is TRBJ2-1; 7 positions match TRBD2. CDR1 is SGHDN and CDR2 is FVKESK in the germline V gene. The trim removed 0 bases at V and 4 bases at J, leaving 9 bases unmatched. This CDR3 contains 17 residues. CDR3 bases: TGTGCCAGCAGCCAAGAATACGGGACTACCTTTTACAATGAGCAGTTCTTC. Its protein product is CASSQEYGTTFYNEQFF. Full variable domain (missing parts from reference TRBV14 and TRBJ2-1): EAGVTQFPSHSVIEKGQTVTLRCDPISGHDNLYWYRRVMGKEIKFLLHFVKESKQDESGMPNNRFLAERTGGTYSTLKVQPAELEDSGVYFCASSQEYGTTFYNEQFFGPGTRLTVL.

For the CDR3, the DNA is TGTGCCAGCAGTGAATTCGAGGGTAGCTCCTACGAGCAGTACTTC. Translating it yields CASSEFEGSSYEQYF. V is TRBV6-1 and J is TRBJ2-7; D possibly corresponds to TRBD2 (5 bases). The CDR3 extends over 15 amino acids. The germline V gene encodes CDR1 MNHNS and CDR2 SASEGT. The V end lost 2 bases, the J end lost 0 bases, and 11 bases lay between the germline ends.

The chain joins TRBV11-2 to TRBJ2-1; TRBD2 might be the D (6 bases). V lost 1 base, J lost 10 bases, and 8 bases lay in between. The germline gives CDR1 SGHAT, CDR2 FQNNGV. CDR3 length equals 12 residues. The CDR3 DNA reads as TGTGCCAGCAGCTTAGCGGGGGTGGAGCAGTTCTTC. It is translated as CASSLAGVEQFF. The full variable domain, its missing parts supplied by reference TRBV11-2 and TRBJ2-1, is EAGVAQSPRYKIIEKRQSVAFWCNPISGHATLYWYQQILGQGPKLLIQFQNNGVVDDSQLPKDRFSAERLKGVDSTLKIQPAKLEDSAVYLCASSLAGVEQFFGPGTRLTVL.

A few counts support this clone. CDR3 residues: CARRSPLHF. CDR3 coding DNA: TGTGCCAGACGGTCACCCCTCCACTTT. This chain links TRBV5-3 with TRBJ1-6; D gene unclear. TRBV5-3 falls under the ORF class, with uncertain function. The V and J ends lost 7 bases and 10 bases respectively, with 3 bases between them. The CDR3 extends over 9 amino acids.

V usage is TRBV5-1 and J usage is TRBJ1-1; the D gene is possibly TRBD1 (6 bases). CDR1 SGHRS and CDR2 YFSETQ come from the germline V gene. V lost 0 bases and J 0 bases, leaving 9 bases between the germline ends. CDR3 length equals 15 residues. CDR3 loop: CASSLVGTLNTEAFF. The CDR3 nucleotides read TGCGCCAGCAGCTTGGTGGGGACATTGAACACTGAAGCTTTCTTT.

The J gene is TRBJ1-1, the V gene TRBV6-1; 10 bases fit TRBD1. Unmatched junction bases numbered 5, after V lost 6 bases and J lost 7 bases. Germline CDR1 reads MNHNS; CDR2 reads SASEGT. The CDR3 is 13 amino acids. The CDR3 reads CASRGQGEGEAFF. In DNA, the CDR3 is TGTGCCAGCAGAGGACAGGGGGAGGGTGAAGCTTTCTTT.

The chain carries TRBV4-2 and TRBJ1-1; perhaps TRBD1 as D (6 bases). The CDR3 is made up of 14 amino acids. CDR1 and CDR2 (germline): LGHNA, YNFKEQ. V lost 4 bases, J lost 1 base, and 10 bases lay in between. CDR3 DNA: TGTGCCAGCAGCCGAGGGGGACAGAACACTGAAGCTTTCTTT. Translated: CASSRGGQNTEAFF.